This T cell receptor (beta chain) originates from a study of spatial heterogeneity in lung cancer. The CDR3 loop spans 15 amino acids. V trimming: 4 bases; J trimming: 5 bases; junction bases outside the gene matches: 8. The germline V gene encodes CDR1 MNHNS and CDR2 SASEGT. Time point noted: sample taken at primary tumor resection. The input material, whole RNA from tumor, nontumor lung or frozen PBMC, was sequenced unsorted. TCRdb re-analysed the 5' RACE reads in MiXCR, keeping a single row per CDR3 protein. The repertoire includes fewer than 20,000 distinct CDR3 sequences, 15% to 20% of them detected once, and around 15% sits in the top ten.

The origin of this receptor is a male donor with early-stage non-small cell lung cancer. The sequenced sample was PBMCs, obtained at surgery. V is TRBV6-1 and J is TRBJ2-7; TRBD1 aligns across 10 bases. This chain's CDR3 is CASSVKGQGFNEQYF. The CDR3 coding sequence is TGTGCCAGCAGTGTTAAGGGACAGGGGTTCAACGAGCAGTACTTC.